This T cell receptor (beta chain) was obtained from a study of lymphopenia after photon versus proton radiotherapy. Study observations and caveats: Only patients who died were analyzed for survival; proton advantage is unproven. After the lymphocyte nadir, photon-treated repertoires showed oligoclonal expansion, especially of CD8+ Temra cells. Proton therapy kept repertoires fairly stable, unlike photons, which gained effector/memory cells. Larger post-nadir TCR diversity loss correlated inversely with survival in deceased patients.

V was clipped by 1 base and J by 2 bases, with 6 bases between them. Germline CDR1 reads MGHDK; CDR2 reads SYGVNS. CDR3 size: 14 residues. A word on this clone: Its antigen remains unidentified.

Data came from immunoSEQ multiplex PCR; TCRdb stores just in-frame clones and leaves some out. Here the sample spans 25,000 to 30,000 clones, less than 90% being singletons. V and J are TRBV25-1 and TRBJ1-5; D is undetermined. Specimen: peripheral blood, collected from a patient treated with photon-based radiotherapy. This TCR came from a woman in her 50s with pancreatic cancer. The DNA of the CDR3 is TGTGCCAGCAGTGAATCTGGCGGCAATCAGCCCCAGCATTTT. Amino acid sequence: CASSESGGNQPQHF.